This TCR beta chain was found in a study of a mutant IDH1 vaccine in newly diagnosed glioma. Indicated time point: week 23, last vaccination. Every vaccination contained 300 ug of the mutant IDH1 20-mer peptide and was paired with topical imiquimod. Germline V gene sequence: CDR1 LNHDA, CDR2 SQIVND (reference sequence). This CDR3 has 16 amino acids. V was pared by 4 bases and J by 0 bases, with 12 bases between. Details on this clone: No antigen is known for it.

Assay used: immunoSEQ multiplex PCR; TCRdb lists only in-frame clones, some missing. The sample consists of about 43,000 clones, about four fifths of them appearing once. This chain links TRBV19 with TRBJ2-2; D possibly matches TRBD1 or TRBD2 (5 bases each). The clonotype comes from a woman in her late teens or twenties with glioma. Some clones in this sample may be carry-over from other donors' samples. This material consisted of PBMCs, taken from a glioma patient whose treatment included an IDH1 peptide vaccine. As DNA, the CDR3 is TGTGCCAGTAGTACTCCGGGACCCGCGAACACCGGGGAGCTGTTTTTT. This codes for CASSTPGPANTGELFF.